This T cell receptor beta chain was captured in a study of early stage breast cancer tumors. Overall study results and limits: In 14 of 16 patients, blood comparison separated tumor from normal breast. Tumors had approximately 2.5-fold higher T cell density and higher clonality than adjacent normal breast tissue.

Sampling of the adjacent normal breast tissue occurred 2-4 cm from the tumor. Often about 100-340 mg of normal breast tissue was needed for DNA. Regarding this clone: Its antigen remains unknown.

This CDR3 has 16 amino acids. With 2 bases clipped from V and 3 bases from J, the junction kept 7 bases outside the gene matches. Germline CDR1 is SGHRS and CDR2 is YFSETQ. Assay used: immunoSEQ multiplex PCR; TCRdb lists only in-frame clones, some missing. The sample has some 15,000 clones, 70% to 80% seen once. The rearrangement joins TRBV5-1 to TRBJ2-3, with 9 bases aligning to TRBD1. This sequence was found in a person between 45 and 65 years old with breast cancer. Sequenced sample: normal breast tissue next to the tumor. The DNA of the CDR3 is TGCGCCAGCAGCTTAGGGACAGGGAAGAGAACAGATACGCAGTATTTT. This gives the protein CASSLGTGKRTDTQYF.